This is a list of T cell receptor beta chains from one sample in a study of identical twins. MiXCR, run by TCRdb on the 5' RACE reads, gives a single entry per CDR3 protein. The profile covers about 240,000 distinct CDR3 sequences, with about 10% appearing a single time and 8% to 10% taken by the ten largest. Source material: memory T cells sorted from blood. Every receptor here comes from a man aged 50 to 60 in good health. Both conserved end residues are part of each CDR3. The order of the fields is V gene, D gene, J gene, clone size, CDR3 DNA, CDR3 protein. D genes are given only for firm matches. The size field is filled for only some rows; it gives once, few, many or a size class.

V: TRBV7-9
D: NA
J: TRBJ1-4
size: NA
DNA: TGTGCCAGCAGCCCGGGGCAGGGCTTGAATGAAAAACTGTTTTTT
CDR3: CASSPGQGLNEKLFF

V: TRBV18
D: NA
J: TRBJ1-1
size: few
DNA: TGTGCCAGCTCACCATCGTCGGGTATTGAAGCTTTCTTT
CDR3: CASSPSSGIEAFF

V: TRBV19
D: NA
J: TRBJ2-3
size: NA
DNA: TGTGCCAGTAGCCGAGTCGCTACAGATACGCAGTATTTT
CDR3: CASSRVATDTQYF

V: TRBV6-2/TRBV6-3
D: NA
J: TRBJ2-1
size: NA
DNA: TGTGCCAACAGCACATCCGGGACTGTCCGGAGCAATGAGCAGTTCTTC
CDR3: CANSTSGTVRSNEQFF

V: TRBV30
D: TRBD2
J: TRBJ2-1
size: NA
DNA: TGTGCCTGGAGCCGCGGCGGGGGGGCGGGCTATGAGCAGTTCTTC
CDR3: CAWSRGGGAGYEQFF

V: TRBV4-3
D: NA
J: TRBJ1-1
size: few
DNA: TGCGCCAGCAGCCAACACGGCGGAGGCACTGAAGCTTTCTTT
CDR3: CASSQHGGGTEAFF

V: TRBV29-1
D: TRBD2
J: TRBJ2-5
size: many
DNA: TGCAGCGTGGGACTAGCGGGGGTCCAAGAGACCCAGTACTTC
CDR3: CSVGLAGVQETQYF

V: TRBV7-2
D: TRBD1
J: TRBJ2-1
size: few
DNA: TGTGCCAGCAGCCCTACCGGGACAGACTACAATGAGCAGTTCTTC
CDR3: CASSPTGTDYNEQFF

V: TRBV5-1
D: NA
J: TRBJ2-5
size: many
DNA: TGCGCCAGCAGTCTGTTCCAAGCGGTGGCCCAAGAGACCCAGTACTTC
CDR3: CASSLFQAVAQETQYF

V: TRBV20-1
D: NA
J: TRBJ2-7
size: many
DNA: TGCAGTGCGTTGCCTAGGGGCCCACTTTCCTACGAGCAGTACTTC
CDR3: CSALPRGPLSYEQYF

V: TRBV20-1
D: NA
J: TRBJ2-5
size: few
DNA: TGCAGTGCTATTGCCCAGGTGGGACCAGAGACCCAGTACTTC
CDR3: CSAIAQVGPETQYF

V: TRBV7-9
D: NA
J: TRBJ2-2
size: NA
DNA: TGTGCCAGCAGCTCCTGGGCAGGGGCGAACACCGGGGAGCTGTTTTTT
CDR3: CASSSWAGANTGELFF

V: TRBV29-1
D: NA
J: TRBJ2-1
size: few
DNA: TGCAGCGTTGCCACCGGGGGTTATTCCTACAATGAGCAGTTCTTC
CDR3: CSVATGGYSYNEQFF

V: TRBV4-3
D: NA
J: TRBJ2-1
size: many
DNA: TGCGCCAGCAGCCAAGACCGGGGTTTCTCCTACAATGAGCAGTTCTTC
CDR3: CASSQDRGFSYNEQFF

V: TRBV7-2
D: TRBD1
J: TRBJ1-3
size: few
DNA: TGTGCCAGCAGCACAGGGGTGACTGGAAACACCATATATTTT
CDR3: CASSTGVTGNTIYF

V: TRBV28
D: NA
J: TRBJ1-5
size: many
DNA: TGTGCCAGCAGTTTTCCCCAGGTTAATCAGCCCCAGCATTTT
CDR3: CASSFPQVNQPQHF

V: TRBV4-1
D: TRBD2
J: TRBJ2-7
size: few
DNA: TGCGCCAGCAGCCAAGATATCTCGGCGGGGGGGCTTGAGCAGTACTTC
CDR3: CASSQDISAGGLEQYF

V: TRBV11-1
D: TRBD1
J: TRBJ1-2
size: few
DNA: TGTGCCAGCAGCTTAGCGCCGGGACAGGGGGGTGAGGGCTATGGCTACACCTTC
CDR3: CASSLAPGQGGEGYGYTF

V: TRBV20-1
D: NA
J: TRBJ2-7
size: many
DNA: TGCAGTGCTAGGGCCAGGGCCCCCTACGAGCAGTACTTC
CDR3: CSARARAPYEQYF

V: TRBV7-2
D: NA
J: TRBJ2-1
size: few
DNA: TGTGCCAGCAGCTTAGGTATAGATTACAATGAGCAGTTCTTC
CDR3: CASSLGIDYNEQFF

V: TRBV12-3/TRBV12-4
D: NA
J: TRBJ1-4
size: many
DNA: TGTGCCAGCAGTCCTGGGACCGAAAAACTGTTTTTT
CDR3: CASSPGTEKLFF

V: TRBV19
D: NA
J: TRBJ1-1
size: NA
DNA: TGTGCCAGTAGTCCGGTGATGAACACTGAAGCTTTCTTT
CDR3: CASSPVMNTEAFF

V: TRBV4-2
D: NA
J: TRBJ2-5
size: few
DNA: TGTGCCAGCAGCCAAGAATTTGGACAAGGGGGGGAGACCCAGTACTTC
CDR3: CASSQEFGQGGETQYF

V: TRBV4-2
D: NA
J: TRBJ2-3
size: many
DNA: TGTGCCAGCAGCCAAGAACCCACTAGCACAGATACGCAGTATTTT
CDR3: CASSQEPTSTDTQYF

V: TRBV5-6
D: NA
J: TRBJ2-6
size: many
DNA: TGTGCCAGCAGCCAAGGGACAACCTCCGTCCTGACTTTC
CDR3: CASSQGTTSVLTF

V: TRBV20-1
D: NA
J: TRBJ1-2
size: few
DNA: TGCAGTGCCCCACGGGGCGCGAATGGCTACACCTTC
CDR3: CSAPRGANGYTF

V: TRBV5-1
D: NA
J: TRBJ1-5
size: many
DNA: TGCGCCAGCAGCTTGGTCCTACAGTGGGATAGCAATCATCCCCAGCATTTT
CDR3: CASSLVLQWDSNHPQHF